This TCR beta chain came from a study of CD4 T cells in relation to SARS-CoV-2 and coronaviruses. Background on the study: Negative control cultures got HIV-1 Nef peptides or no peptide.

Unexposed donor CD4+ T cells date from about 2010-2019, before the COVID-19 pandemic. The cells were cultured for 10 days before CD4+ T cells were isolated. Only in-frame clones appear in the TCRdb table, and some are missing; sequencing was by immunoSEQ multiplex PCR. This sample yields about 22,000 clones, of which over 75% are seen a single time; roughly a sixth belongs to the top ten. This clone was found a few times. The antigen remains unidentified. Study-wide points: The cross-reactivity analysis covered only spike protein, not other viral proteins. Monoreactive clones expanded significantly more to SARS-CoV-2 than crossreactive clones did.

Sequenced sample: CD4+ T cells from PBMCs, cultured in vitro. This TCR came from a human donor in good health.

CDR3 sequence reads: CASSRRQNTGELFF. The CDR3 DNA sequence: TGCGCCAGCAGCCGCCGACAGAACACCGGGGAGCTGTTTTTT. The chain couples TRBV5-1 to TRBJ2-2; D is unresolved. Germline V gives CDR1 SGHRS, CDR2 YFSETQ. Trimming removed 4 bases from V and 1 base from J, with 8 bases in between. This CDR3 is 14 amino acids long.